The clone carrying this T cell receptor beta chain was detected only a few times. Its antigen is unknown. 5'RACE primed at constant segments yielded TCR alpha and TCR beta cDNA libraries bearing sample barcodes and UMIs. TCRdb processed the 5' RACE reads anew with MiXCR; each CDR3 protein has one entry. This sample has hundreds of thousands of distinct CDR3 sequences, with roughly an eighth found just once. Germline assignment: CDR1 SGHRS and CDR2 YFSETQ. This CDR3 is 14 amino acids long. V lost 4 bases to trimming and J lost 5 bases; unmatched junction nucleotides: 9. This sample is part of a study of T-cell memory formation after mild COVID-19. The overall study: In these data, TCR clusters were largely donor specific. Study results and limitations: Pre-infection memory harbored some responding clones, suggesting cross-reactive memory joined. Clones that contracted from day 15 to 85 had balanced CD4/CD8; later expanders were CD4+ biased.

V gene TRBV5-1 combines with J gene TRBJ2-7; 7 positions match TRBD1. Material for sequencing was PBMCs or a T cell subset sorted from them (not recorded which). The source is a man aged 18-30 years who had mild COVID-19 (a few samples of this study predate the infection). Cell type and time point are not known. The CDR3 DNA follows: TGCGCCAGCAGCACGACAGGGACGTCCGACGAGCAGTACTTC. Translation: CASSTTGTSDEQYF.